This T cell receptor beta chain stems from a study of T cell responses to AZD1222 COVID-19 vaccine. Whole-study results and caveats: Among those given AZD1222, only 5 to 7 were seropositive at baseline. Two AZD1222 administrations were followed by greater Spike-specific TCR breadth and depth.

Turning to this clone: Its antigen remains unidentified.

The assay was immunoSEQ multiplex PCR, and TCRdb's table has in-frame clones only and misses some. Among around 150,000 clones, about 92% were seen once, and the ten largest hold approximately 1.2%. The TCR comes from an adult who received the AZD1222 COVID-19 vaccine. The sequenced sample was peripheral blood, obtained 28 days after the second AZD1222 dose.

CDR3 protein: CASSLDYYGYTF. In DNA, the CDR3 is TGTGCCAGCAGCTTAGACTACTATGGCTACACCTTC. This chain connects TRBV7-9 to TRBJ1-2; D unresolved. The CDR3 extends over 12 amino acids. Trimming shortened V by 1 base and J by 3 bases, and 3 bases separated the two germline ends. The germline V gene encodes CDR1 SEHNR and CDR2 FQNEAQ (reference sequence).